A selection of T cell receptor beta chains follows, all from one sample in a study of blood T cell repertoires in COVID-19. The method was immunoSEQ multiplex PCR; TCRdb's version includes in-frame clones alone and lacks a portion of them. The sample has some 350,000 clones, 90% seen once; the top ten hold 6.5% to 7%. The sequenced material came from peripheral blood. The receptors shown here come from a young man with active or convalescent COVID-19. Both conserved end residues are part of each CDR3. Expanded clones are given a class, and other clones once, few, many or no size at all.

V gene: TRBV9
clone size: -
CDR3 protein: CASTGTGTSYGYTF

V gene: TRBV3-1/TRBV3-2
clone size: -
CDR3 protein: CASKKSGETSSYEQYF

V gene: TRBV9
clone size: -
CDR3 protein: CASSVAKNTGELFF

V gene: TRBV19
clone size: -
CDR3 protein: CASSATGISGNTIYF

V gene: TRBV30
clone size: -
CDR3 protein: CAWSVQFEAFF

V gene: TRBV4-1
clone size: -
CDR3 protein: CASSPKAGTSGRTDTQYF

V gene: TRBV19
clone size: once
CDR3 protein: CASSIFVNQPQHF

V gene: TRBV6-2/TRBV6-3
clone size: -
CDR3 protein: CASSNSRGPSQHF

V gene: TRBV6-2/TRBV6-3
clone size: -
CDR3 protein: CASSRVENYGYTF

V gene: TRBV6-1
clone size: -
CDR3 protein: CASSELGVNTEAFF

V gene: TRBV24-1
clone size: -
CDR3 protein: CATSDPNGGTNGYTF

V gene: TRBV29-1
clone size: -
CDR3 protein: CSVFGDSDTQYF

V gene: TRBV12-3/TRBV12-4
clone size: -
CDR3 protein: CASTDTRLTIYF

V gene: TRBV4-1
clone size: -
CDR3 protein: CASSSDPGGMPEAFF

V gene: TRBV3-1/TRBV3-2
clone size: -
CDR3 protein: CASSRKILAASSTDTQYF

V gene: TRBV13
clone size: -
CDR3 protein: CASSLGQGPETQYF

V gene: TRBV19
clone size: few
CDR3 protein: CASTVPGVTGELFF

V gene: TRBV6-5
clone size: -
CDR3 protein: CASTINWNSPLHF

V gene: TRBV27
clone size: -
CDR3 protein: CAAGGLVYGYTF

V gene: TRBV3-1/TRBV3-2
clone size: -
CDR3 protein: CASSQSLAGSTDTQYF

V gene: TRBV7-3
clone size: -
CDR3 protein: CASSSGGPSYNEQFF

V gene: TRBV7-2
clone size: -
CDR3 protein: CASSLGVGGQDSF

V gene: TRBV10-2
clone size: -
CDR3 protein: CASSGGFHQPQHF

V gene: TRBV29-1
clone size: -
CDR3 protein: CSANRLAGGGQFF

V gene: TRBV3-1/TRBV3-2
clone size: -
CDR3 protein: CASSPTGTGDQPQHF

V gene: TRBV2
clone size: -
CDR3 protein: CASSEIRQGAQPQHF

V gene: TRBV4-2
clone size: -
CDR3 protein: CASSQLSLGGVQPQHF

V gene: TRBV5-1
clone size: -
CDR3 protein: CASSLNRGSYEQYF

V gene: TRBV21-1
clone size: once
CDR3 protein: CASSKDGAGNYGYTF

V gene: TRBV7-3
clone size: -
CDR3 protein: CASSAPSGGALDEQFF

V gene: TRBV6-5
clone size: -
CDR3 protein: CASSYSRTATNEKLFF

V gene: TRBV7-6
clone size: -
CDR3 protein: CASSLRVLGEGTQYF

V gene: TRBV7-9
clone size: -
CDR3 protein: CASSLRTDASEQYF

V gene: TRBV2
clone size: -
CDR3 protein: CASSSGANVLTF

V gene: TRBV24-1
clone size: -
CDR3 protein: CATSDRGQDGYTF

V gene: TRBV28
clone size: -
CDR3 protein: CASSYLPDSSNQPQHF

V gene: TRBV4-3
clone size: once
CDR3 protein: CASSQDPDGNYGYTF

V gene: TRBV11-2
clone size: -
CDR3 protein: CASSPGQGPHEQYF

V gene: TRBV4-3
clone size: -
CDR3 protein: CASSQMTGRGDTQYF

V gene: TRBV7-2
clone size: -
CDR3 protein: CASSLTLAQSEAFF

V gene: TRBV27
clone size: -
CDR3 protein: CASSPQGNTEAFF

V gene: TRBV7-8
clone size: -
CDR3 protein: CASSPQGAGYNEQFF